This TCR beta chain was profiled in a study of T cells after yellow fever vaccination. Study summary: Preparation used SMART-Seq v4 Ultra Low Input for the low-cell-number fractions.

A single record per CDR3 protein comes from TCRdb applying MiXCR to the 5' RACE reads. The sample lists over 250,000 distinct CDR3 sequences; over 3.5% were seen once. Trimming shortened V by 2 bases and J by 6 bases, and 13 bases separated the two germline ends. This CDR3 has 14 amino acids. Per germline, CDR1 SGDLS and CDR2 YYNGEE. Only a few counts were recorded for this clonotype. The source material was PBMCs, sampled 5 days after the yellow fever booster vaccination. The gene calls are TRBV9 and TRBJ2-3, with a tentative D call TRBD2 (5 bases). This clonotype was obtained from a man between 18 and 29 years old who received the YFV17D yellow fever vaccine. The CDR3 DNA is TGTGCCAGCAGCGTCACCGGGGATTGGGATACGCAGTATTTT. This codes for CASSVTGDWDTQYF.